Listed below are T cell receptor beta chains from one sample, sequenced in a study of shared clonotypes between healthy human individuals. The protocol was immunoSEQ multiplex PCR, while the TCRdb copy is restricted to in-frame clones and leaves out a portion. The sample consists of roughly 2.6 million clones, roughly 92% of them appearing once. The sample was naive CD4+ T cells sorted from blood. Every receptor here comes from a man aged 18 to 35 in good health. The CDR3 runs from the conserved cysteine through the conserved F or W. The D gene is left open where the match is weak. A row's size may be missing; if present it is once, few, many or a size class.

-	TRBJ2-2	-	TRBV9	TGTGCCAGCAGCGTAGAGGGGGGCGCCGCCGGGGAGCTGTTTTTT	CASSVEGGAAGELFF
-	TRBJ2-2	few	TRBV2	TGTGCCAGCATCAAAGACCTAGCCGGCGCGCTGTTTTTT	CASIKDLAGALFF
-	TRBJ2-3	-	TRBV29-1	TGCAGCGTTGAAGAAGGGGCTAGCCCAGATACGCAGTATTTT	CSVEEGASPDTQYF
TRBD1	TRBJ1-4	-	TRBV6-6	TGTGCCAGCAGGTCCGGGACAGGGGCTGAAAAACTGTTTTTT	CASRSGTGAEKLFF
-	TRBJ2-7	-	TRBV6-1	TGTGCCAGCAGTGAACAACGGGCGGGCGAGCAGTACTTC	CASSEQRAGEQYF
TRBD1	TRBJ2-3	-	TRBV5-1	TGCGCCAGCAGCTTGGTGACAGGGGTGACAGATACGCAGTATTTT	CASSLVTGVTDTQYF
TRBD2	TRBJ2-3	-	TRBV10-1	TGCGCCAGCAGTCGGACTAGCGGGAGTACAGATACGCAGTATTTT	CASSRTSGSTDTQYF
TRBD2	TRBJ2-3	-	TRBV4-1	TGCGCCAGCAGCCAAGTGGTTTGGGGGGGGCAGTATTTT	CASSQVVWGGQYF
-	TRBJ1-4	once	TRBV11-2	TGTGCCAGCAGCTTAGATCGCGAAGGGGAGAATGAAAAACTGTTTTTT	CASSLDREGENEKLFF
-	TRBJ1-4	-	TRBV19	TGTGCCACTCTAAGACCGGGAGGGGATGAAAAACTGTTTTTT	CATLRPGGDEKLFF
-	TRBJ1-1	few	TRBV5-6	TGTGCCAGCAGCTTACCAGGGAACACTGAAGCTTTCTTT	CASSLPGNTEAFF
TRBD2	TRBJ2-2	-	TRBV30	TGTGCCTGGAGTTCCCCGGGACTAGCGGGACCAAACACCGGGGAGCTGTTTTTT	CAWSSPGLAGPNTGELFF
-	TRBJ2-3	-	TRBV5-4	TGTGCCAGCAGCGTAATAGGTGGGGGGGCCAGGGATACGCAGTATTTT	CASSVIGGGARDTQYF
TRBD1	TRBJ2-3	-	TRBV7-3	TGTGCCAGCAGCCCGAATCCCGGGACAGGAAGCACAGATACGCAGTATTTT	CASSPNPGTGSTDTQYF
TRBD1	TRBJ1-5	once	TRBV19	TGTGCCAGTACCACGACAGGGGCTGAACAGCCCCAGCATTTT	CASTTTGAEQPQHF
TRBD1	TRBJ1-5	-	TRBV30	TGTGCCTGGGGTACAGGGGTTTACAATCAGCCCCAGCATTTT	CAWGTGVYNQPQHF
-	TRBJ2-1	few	TRBV6-4	TGTGCCAGCAGTGACTCTAGCGTAGGTGAGCAGTTCTTC	CASSDSSVGEQFF
-	TRBJ2-5	-	TRBV5-1	TGCGCCAGCAGCTTGGTGGGGGCCCAAGAGACCCAGTACTTC	CASSLVGAQETQYF
-	TRBJ1-5	-	TRBV18	TGTGCCAGCTCACCTGGGACACAAAGCAATCAGCCCCAGCATTTT	CASSPGTQSNQPQHF
TRBD1	TRBJ1-2	-	TRBV6-6	TGTGCCAGCAGTACGCTAGGGGGCTCCTATGGCTACACCTTC	CASSTLGGSYGYTF
TRBD1	TRBJ1-3	-	TRBV6-1	TGTGCCAGCAGGGCAGGGGGCTCTGGAAACACCATATATTTT	CASRAGGSGNTIYF
-	TRBJ1-3	once	TRBV7-3	TGTGCCAGCAGCTTATCGGATGGAAACACCATATATTTT	CASSLSDGNTIYF
-	TRBJ2-1	-	TRBV7-9	TGTGCCAGCAGCTTAGACAGGGCCAAGGATGAGCAGTTCTTC	CASSLDRAKDEQFF
TRBD1	TRBJ2-3	-	TRBV2	TGTGCCAGCAGTGTTCAGGGGGCAGTCGCAGATACGCAGTATTTT	CASSVQGAVADTQYF
-	TRBJ1-2	-	TRBV27	TGTGCCAGCAGTTTATATCCCGGTCCCTATGGCTACACCTTC	CASSLYPGPYGYTF